Shown below are 28 T cell receptor beta chains from a single sample sequenced in a study of vaccination effects on CD4 cells after COVID-19 (dated by TCRdb to 2021 to 2024). These TCRs are of unknown antigen specificity. After less than 13 days of culture, CD4+ T cells were isolated with the EasySep CD4+ T cell isolation kit. Convalescent patients had PCR-confirmed SARS-CoV-2 infection between March and December 2020, before Alpha, Beta and Delta variants emerged in the United States. Two doses of either the BNT162b2 or the mRNA-1273 mRNA SARS-CoV-2 vaccine were administered to participants. The protocol used for the library was the immunoSEQ multiplex PCR assay. The table was pulled from immuneACCESS by TCRdb, which kept in-frame rearrangements only. Such tables lose some clones; where checked, under half of the loss comes from unresolved V genes, and the rest has no known cause. Recorded for this sample are 40,000 to 55,000 clones; 76% of them occurred a single time. The biggest ten clones account for around 3.5% of the sample.

The specimen comprised CD4+ T cells from PBMCs cultured without peptide, sampled after COVID-19 vaccination. These receptors all come from a human donor who had a prior SARS-CoV-2 infection.

The chain is built from TRBV30 and TRBJ1-1; TRBD1 aligns across 10 bases. Germline V gene sequence: CDR1 GTSNPN, CDR2 SVGIG (reference sequence). The CDR3 has 19 residues. V was pared by 2 bases and J by 11 bases, with 26 bases of the junction left unmatched. In DNA, the CDR3 is TGTGCCTGGAGTTTACTGCGACCGACAGGGGGCGCGCTTAGGGGCTCGGCTTTCTTT. Protein sequence: CAWSLLRPTGGALRGSAFF.

The DNA for the CDR3 is TGTGCCAGCAGTGATAGGGACAGGGGCGACGAGCAGTACTTC. Translated: CASSDRDRGDEQYF. The rearrangement joins TRBV2 to TRBJ2-7; 10 bases align to TRBD1. Germline CDR1 is SNHLY and CDR2 is FYNNEI. The CDR3 is 14 amino acids. V shed 3 bases and J 5 bases; nucleotides not matched to a gene: 4.

The chain recombines TRBV7-6 with TRBJ1-3, with D unclear. The V end lost 3 bases, the J end lost 1 base, and 10 bases lay between the germline ends. The CDR3 sequence is 15 residues long. CDR1 and CDR2 from the germline V gene are SGHVS and FNYEAQ. The CDR3 DNA is TGTGCCAGCAGCTTCTCCGGGCCGTCTGGAAACACCATATATTTT. Translating it yields CASSFSGPSGNTIYF.

The CDR3 sequence: CASSIRSGEGAPSHEQFF. CDR3 sequence (DNA): TGTGCCAGTAGTATACGGTCGGGGGAGGGGGCCCCCAGTCATGAGCAGTTCTTC. The rearrangement uses TRBV19 and TRBJ2-1; D could derive from TRBD1 or TRBD2 (7 bases each). Germline-derived CDR1 and CDR2 are LNHDA and SQIVND (reference sequence). The CDR3 has 18 residues. The ends were cut back, 2 bases at V and 8 bases at J, with 25 bases in the middle.

Only one count was recorded for this clone. V usage is TRBV12-3 or TRBV12-4 and J usage is TRBJ1-5; D not resolved. The V end lost 1 base, the J end lost 6 bases, and 7 bases lay between the germline ends. The CDR3 runs to 13 residues. The CDR3 sequence is CASSLGSTQPQHF. Here the CDR3 DNA reads TGTGCCAGCAGTTTAGGTTCAACTCAGCCCCAGCATTTT.

The chain uses TRBV30 and TRBJ2-1; D call uncertain. The V end was cut by 3 bases, the J end by 12 bases, with 15 bases between. This CDR3 is 12 amino acids long. Germline-derived CDR1 and CDR2 are GTSNPN and SVGIG (reference sequence). CDR3 protein: CAWSDSRELQFF. Here the CDR3 DNA reads TGTGCCTGGAGCGACTCCCGCGAGTTGCAGTTCTTC.

V and J are TRBV9 and TRBJ2-7, with D unclear. Trimming took off 3 bases at V and 6 bases at J, with 16 bases between the two ends. This CDR3 is 14 amino acids long. Germline V CDR1 and CDR2: SGDLS, YYNGEE. CDR3 amino acids: CASSAYDALGEQYF. Here the CDR3 DNA reads TGTGCCAGCAGCGCCTATGACGCTTTGGGCGAGCAGTACTTC.

This rearrangement joins TRBV6-5 to TRBJ1-6, with 8 bases that match TRBD1. There are 15 residues in the CDR3. Germline V lookup: CDR1 MNHEY, CDR2 SVGAGI. Germline trimming cut 5 bases from V and 7 bases from J; bases unmatched to any gene: 7. CDR3 coding DNA: TGTGCCAGCAGTACTACCGGGACAGGAAATTCACCCCTCCACTTT. Residues: CASSTTGTGNSPLHF.

The chain recombines TRBV10-3 with TRBJ2-7, with 14 bases fitting TRBD2. The CDR3 is 15 amino acids. Germline CDR1 ENHRY, CDR2 SYGVKD. With 7 bases clipped from V and 4 bases from J, the junction kept 6 bases outside the gene matches. The CDR3 sequence: CAITQGLAGGYEQYF. For the CDR3, the DNA is TGTGCCATCACCCAAGGACTAGCGGGGGGATACGAGCAGTACTTC.

This clone was counted only a few times. V usage is TRBV19 and J usage is TRBJ1-1, with TRBD1 as a possible D gene (5 bases). V lost 2 bases to trimming and J lost 5 bases, with 18 bases between them. The germline V gene encodes CDR1 LNHDA and CDR2 SQIVND (reference sequence). This CDR3 region has 16 residues. CDR3 in amino acids: CASSISGGMGRTEAFF. In DNA form, the CDR3 reads TGTGCCAGTAGTATAAGTGGGGGAATGGGAAGGACTGAAGCTTTCTTT.

The chain recombines TRBV7-6 with TRBJ1-3; 9 bases align to TRBD1. The CDR3 is 15 amino acids. With V trimmed by 1 base and J by 3 bases, 1 base remained unmatched. The V gene's germline CDR1 is SGHVS and CDR2 FNYEAQ. CDR3 in DNA: TGTGCCAGCAGCTTAGAGGACAGGGGTGGAAACACCATATATTTT. Translating it yields CASSLEDRGGNTIYF.

The chain has TRBV7-2 and TRBJ2-5; no reliable D call. Germline CDR1 reads SGHTA; CDR2 reads FQGNSA. The V end was cut by 5 bases, the J end by 0 bases, with 10 bases between. CDR3 size: 14 residues. The CDR3 loop is CASSQAGNQETQYF. The CDR3 DNA reads as TGTGCCAGCAGCCAGGCCGGCAACCAAGAGACCCAGTACTTC.

This clone was picked up many times. This chain uses TRBV7-3 with TRBJ2-1; 9 bases agree with TRBD2. Germline CDR1 and CDR2: SGHTA and FQGTGA. J was trimmed by 4 bases and V by 2 bases; bases with no gene match: 3. There are 15 residues in the CDR3. The CDR3 here is CASSLDLAGYNEQFF. The CDR3, as DNA: TGTGCCAGCAGCTTAGATCTAGCGGGATACAATGAGCAGTTCTTC.

The V and J genes are TRBV5-1 and TRBJ1-2; D remains ambiguous. V was clipped by 0 bases and J by 4 bases, with 10 bases between them. The CDR3 is 14 amino acids. Germline CDR1 and CDR2: SGHRS and YFSETQ. CDR3 coding DNA: TGCGCCAGCAGCTTGGCCGGGAATTCCTATGGCTACACCTTC. Its protein product is CASSLAGNSYGYTF.

The chain couples TRBV30 to TRBJ2-1, with no clear D. CDR1 and CDR2 from the germline V gene are GTSNPN and SVGIG (reference sequence). The CDR3 is 13 amino acids. V was trimmed by 5 bases and J by 3 bases, leaving 11 bases between them. CDR3 DNA: TGTGCCTGGCGTCTTCTGGGCTACAATGAGCAGTTCTTC. Encoded protein: CAWRLLGYNEQFF.

The gene calls are TRBV6-2 or TRBV6-3 and TRBJ1-5; D ambiguous. V was shortened by 0 bases and J by 6 bases, with 6 bases between the two germline ends. Germline V gene data show CDR1 as MNHEY and CDR2 as SVGEGT. The CDR3 consists of 13 residues. The CDR3 nucleotides are TGTGCCAGCAGTTACTCGAGTGTTCAGCCCCAGCATTTT. Protein: CASSYSSVQPQHF.

The chain couples TRBV20-1 to TRBJ1-5; no clear D. The CDR3 is 12 residues long. Trimming removed 3 bases from V and 3 bases from J, with 6 bases in between. The germline CDR1 and CDR2 sequences are DFQATT and SNEGSKA (reference sequence). CDR3 sequence: CSASGPNQPQHF. CDR3 bases: TGCAGTGCTAGTGGCCCCAATCAGCCCCAGCATTTT.

CDR3 amino acids: CASRDLSRNTEAFF. The CDR3 DNA reads as TGTGCCAGCAGGGACCTGTCGCGGAACACTGAAGCTTTCTTT. The chain links TRBV6-4 to TRBJ1-1; unclear D gene. Trimming stripped 6 bases from V and 1 base from J, with 12 bases between. Germline CDR1 and CDR2: MRHNA and SNTAGT. CDR3 length: 14 amino acids.

The chain carries TRBV19 and TRBJ1-1, with 12 bases fitting TRBD1. After removal of 6 bases from V and 9 bases from J, the junction contained 8 bases not matched to a gene. The germline gives CDR1 LNHDA, CDR2 SQIVND (reference sequence). The CDR3 covers 14 residues. The CDR3, as DNA: TGTGCCAGTAGATCGGGACAGGGGGCTGGACAAGCTTTCTTT. It encodes CASRSGQGAGQAFF.

The V call is TRBV30, the J call TRBJ1-2; D gene ambiguous. CDR1 is GTSNPN, CDR2 SVGIG, per germline (reference sequence). The CDR3 length is 14 residues. V lost 5 bases and J 0 bases, leaving 13 bases between the germline ends. CDR3 nucleotides: TGTGCCTGGGCCTCCTGGGCTGCTAACTATGGCTACACCTTC. Its protein is CAWASWAANYGYTF.

This rearrangement joins TRBV7-2 to TRBJ2-7; a possible D gene is TRBD2 (5 bases). The V gene's germline CDR1 is SGHTA and CDR2 FQGNSA. The CDR3 has 15 amino acids. Trimming shortened V by 2 bases and J by 2 bases, and 13 bases separated the two germline ends. CDR3 in amino acids: CASSLTFGDTYEQYF. The CDR3 DNA reads TGTGCCAGCAGCTTAACCTTCGGGGATACCTACGAGCAGTACTTC.

This chain connects TRBV20-1 to TRBJ2-3; 8 bases are shared with TRBD2. V gave up 3 bases and J gave up 2 bases; unmatched junction bases: 13. Germline V lookup: CDR1 DFQATT, CDR2 SNEGSKA (reference sequence). This CDR3 has 17 residues. The CDR3 protein is CSASPNVGSGVTDTQYF. The CDR3 coding sequence is TGCAGTGCTAGTCCTAACGTTGGTAGCGGGGTCACAGATACGCAGTATTTT.

The chain joins TRBV5-1 to TRBJ1-4; D possibly corresponds to TRBD1 (6 bases). With 5 bases removed from V and 8 bases from J, the gap between germline ends came to 22 bases. Germline CDR1 reads SGHRS; CDR2 reads YFSETQ. The CDR3 is made up of 16 amino acids. CDR3 region: CASRDRPGALGEKLFF. CDR3 DNA: TGCGCCAGCAGGGACAGACCAGGGGCGTTGGGGGAAAAACTGTTTTTT.

This chain connects TRBV18 to TRBJ2-2; 8 nucleotides agree with TRBD1. V was clipped by 1 base and J by 3 bases; unmatched bases: 4. Germline values: CDR1 KGHSH, CDR2 LQKENI. The CDR3 has 16 amino acids. CDR3 loop: CASSPRTGFDTGELFF. CDR3 coding DNA: TGTGCCAGCTCACCACGGACAGGGTTTGACACCGGGGAGCTGTTTTTT. Variable domain in full (rest from reference TRBV18 and TRBJ2-2): NAGVMQNPRHLVRRRGQEARLRCSPMKGHSHVYWYRQLPEEGLKFMVYLQKENIIDESGMPKERFSAEFPKEGPSILRIQQVVRGDSAAYFCASSPRTGFDTGELFFGEGSRLTVL.

The chain employs TRBV25-1 and TRBJ1-1; no clear D gene. This CDR3 spans 12 amino acids. Per germline, CDR1 MGHDK and CDR2 SYGVNS. Trimming took off 5 bases at V and 1 base at J, with 5 bases between the two ends. The CDR3, as DNA: TGTGCCAGCAGTCCCGGGAACACTGAAGCTTTCTTT. Translation gives CASSPGNTEAFF.

This clone was detected a few times. This chain links TRBV2 with TRBJ1-5; D gene uncertain. From germline, CDR1 is SNHLY and CDR2 FYNNEI. CDR3 length equals 14 residues. The V end was cut by 5 bases, the J end by 3 bases, with 11 bases between. The CDR3 is CASSTLTTNQPQHF. The CDR3, as DNA: TGTGCCAGCAGTACCCTGACTACCAATCAGCCCCAGCATTTT.

The chain combines TRBV3-1 (or the pseudogene TRBV3-2) with TRBJ2-4; no firm D call. CDR3 length: 13 residues. V dropped 1 base and J dropped 5 bases, with 6 bases sitting between them. Germline loops: CDR1 LGHDT, CDR2 YNNKEL (reference sequence). For the CDR3, the DNA is TGTGCCAGCAGCCAAGGGGCTCAAAACATTCAGTACTTC. Translating gives CASSQGAQNIQYF.

This chain uses TRBV7-3 with TRBJ2-5, with D uncertain. V was trimmed by 1 base and J by 3 bases, leaving 6 bases between them. This CDR3 is built from 13 residues. In germline, CDR1 is SGHTA, CDR2 FQGTGA. CDR3 coding DNA: TGTGCCAGCAGCTTAAAAAGAGAAGAGACCCAGTACTTC. As protein: CASSLKREETQYF.